The rows below give T cell receptor beta chains drawn from one sample of a study of blood T cell repertoires in COVID-19. The method was immunoSEQ multiplex PCR; TCRdb's version includes in-frame clones alone and lacks a portion of them. The sample has more than 450,000 clones; about nine tenths are singletons. Material: PBMCs or T cells enriched from blood (not recorded which). Receptors originate from a woman under 30 who had recovered from COVID-19. Each CDR3 is given with its conserved first and last residue. A D gene is named only where the DNA matches it firmly. For some rows the clone size is stated as once, few or many, or as a class when expanded; others skip it.

v_call	j_call	clone_size	d_call	cdr3_nt	cdr3_aa
TRBV24-1	TRBJ1-4	once	TRBD1	TGTGCCACCAGCCGAGGGGGCAGAGGAGAAAAACTGTTTTTT	CATSRGGRGEKLFF
TRBV5-4	TRBJ2-7	once	TRBD1	TGTGCCAGCAGCTTGGACAGGGGGGAATACGAGCAGTACTTC	CASSLDRGEYEQYF
TRBV2	TRBJ2-5	NA	TRBD1	TGTGCCAGCAGTGTAAACCCCGACGGGCAGGGGGCCCCTCAAGAGACCCAGTACTTC	CASSVNPDGQGAPQETQYF
TRBV12-5	TRBJ2-5	NA	TRBD1	TGTGCTAGTGGTCCCCCGGGACAGGGGCAAGAGACCCAGTACTTC	CASGPPGQGQETQYF
TRBV9	TRBJ2-3	NA	NA	TGTGCCAGCAGCGTAGGAACTTCGGGCGGCGGGACTAGCACAGATACGCAGTATTTT	CASSVGTSGGGTSTDTQYF
TRBV4-2	TRBJ1-2	NA	NA	TGTGCCAGCAGCCAAGATTTAACTAAGGGGCCCTCTCAAGGCTACACCTTC	CASSQDLTKGPSQGYTF
TRBV7-9	TRBJ1-4	NA	NA	TGTGCCAGCAGCTTAGGGGGGCAGGATAATGAAAAACTGTTTTTT	CASSLGGQDNEKLFF
TRBV23-1	TRBJ2-7	few	NA	TGCGCCAGCAGCCAAATGGGTTTCGACGGGGGATTGAATCGATACTACGAGCAGTACTTC	CASSQMGFDGGLNRYYEQYF
TRBV5-4	TRBJ2-1	NA	TRBD2	TGTGCCAGCAGGGGACCGGGACTAGCGGGGGGGCCCCCCTACAATGAGCAGTTCTTC	CASRGPGLAGGPPYNEQFF
TRBV24-1	TRBJ2-1	NA	NA	TGTGCCACCAGTCGGGGGAACAATGAGCAGTTCTTC	CATSRGNNEQFF
TRBV23-1	TRBJ1-5	NA	NA	TGCGCCAGCTCTAAAGCAGCAGGGTGCAATCAGCCCCAGCATTTT	CASSKAAGCNQPQHF
TRBV13	TRBJ1-2	NA	TRBD1	TGTGCCAGCAGCTTCCGGGACAGGGGCGGCTACACCTTC	CASSFRDRGGYTF
TRBV3-1/TRBV3-2	TRBJ2-5	once	NA	TGTGCCAGCAGCCAAGATCTGGGGGCGCTAGGGACCCAGTACTTC	CASSQDLGALGTQYF
TRBV5-1	TRBJ1-4	NA	NA	TGCGCCAGCAGCCAAAAGACAGTCGCAACTAATGAAAAACTGTTTTTT	CASSQKTVATNEKLFF
TRBV11-3	TRBJ2-7	NA	TRBD1	TGTGCCAGCAGCCCCGGGACAGGGGGGCACGAGCAGTACTTC	CASSPGTGGHEQYF
TRBV2	TRBJ1-2	NA	NA	TGTGCCAGCAGTGGGGGGACACCCTTCTACACCTTC	CASSGGTPFYTF
TRBV5-1	TRBJ2-2	NA	NA	TGCGCCAGCAGCTTGGAGGCGCGGGGCACCGGGGAGCTGTTTTTT	CASSLEARGTGELFF
TRBV29-1	TRBJ1-1	NA	NA	TGCAGCCCGGGGGCGGTCACTGAAGCTTTCTTT	CSPGAVTEAFF
TRBV7-9	TRBJ2-1	NA	TRBD1	TGTGCCAGCAGCTTAGGCAGGGGGTACAGGAATGAGCAGTTCTTC	CASSLGRGYRNEQFF
TRBV3-1/TRBV3-2	TRBJ1-1	NA	NA	TGTGCCAGCAGCCAAGATCCCCGGACTGACCTGCGGAACACTGAAGCTTTCTTT	CASSQDPRTDLRNTEAFF
TRBV12-3/TRBV12-4	TRBJ2-6	NA	NA	TGTGCCAGCAGTTTAATCCTTCACGTCCTGACTTTC	CASSLILHVLTF
TRBV7-6	TRBJ2-1	NA	NA	TGTGCCAGCAGCCGATACCAGGCGAGGCAGTTCTTC	CASSRYQARQFF
TRBV30	TRBJ1-2	NA	NA	TGTGCCTGGAACCAGCGGACTAACTATGGCTACACCTTC	CAWNQRTNYGYTF
TRBV4-1	TRBJ1-5	NA	NA	TGCGCCAGCAGCCAACTGTTAGCTTCTTGGGGCAATCAGCCCCAGCATTTT	CASSQLLASWGNQPQHF
TRBV5-1	TRBJ2-6	NA	TRBD2	TGCGCCAGCAGCTTTAGCGGGGCCTCTGGGGCCAACGTCCTGACTTTC	CASSFSGASGANVLTF
TRBV2	TRBJ1-1	NA	NA	TGTGCCAGCAGTGGAAAGGAGGGTACTGAAGCTTTCTTT	CASSGKEGTEAFF
TRBV10-3	TRBJ1-2	NA	NA	TGTGCCGCCTCCGCCTCAGGGCAAGACTATGGCTACACCTTC	CAASASGQDYGYTF
TRBV5-4	TRBJ2-7	NA	TRBD2	TGTGCCAGCAGCCCCTGGGCTAGCGGGGGCACCGAGCAGTACTTC	CASSPWASGGTEQYF
TRBV5-1	TRBJ1-1	once	NA	TGCGCCAGCAGCCGGGGGGGAGAAGCGGAAGCTTTCTTT	CASSRGGEAEAFF
TRBV7-2	TRBJ2-5	NA	TRBD2	TGTGCCAGCAGCCCCCAGCCGGGGGGGCTCCAAGAGACCCAGTACTTC	CASSPQPGGLQETQYF
TRBV4-2	TRBJ2-2	NA	TRBD2	TGTGCCAGCAGCCAAGAAATTGGGGGGGTTACCGGGGAGCTGTTTTTT	CASSQEIGGVTGELFF
TRBV28	TRBJ1-1	NA	TRBD1	TGTGCCAGCAGTTTATCCTACAGGGGAGATACTGAAGCTTTCTTT	CASSLSYRGDTEAFF
TRBV30	TRBJ2-1	NA	TRBD2	TGTGCCTTTTATACGGCGGGGGAGTACAATGAGCAGTTCTTC	CAFYTAGEYNEQFF
TRBV2	TRBJ1-2	NA	NA	TGTGCCAGCAGGTTCCGGACAGAAACCTATGGCTACACCTTC	CASRFRTETYGYTF
TRBV15	TRBJ1-1	NA	NA	TGTGCCACCAGCAGAGATCGGGGGGCAAGCACTGAAGCTTTCTTT	CATSRDRGASTEAFF
TRBV7-3	TRBJ2-1	NA	TRBD2	TGTGCCAGCAGCCCCGGGACTAGCGGGGGGGCCCGGGATGAGCAGTTCTTC	CASSPGTSGGARDEQFF
TRBV28	TRBJ2-7	NA	TRBD1	TGTGCCAGCAGTTCCTACAGACAGGGTGGGTACGAGCAGTACTTC	CASSSYRQGGYEQYF
TRBV18	TRBJ2-5	NA	NA	TGTGCCAGCTCACCAATTCTAGCGCAAGAGACCCAGTACTTC	CASSPILAQETQYF
TRBV6-5	TRBJ1-1	NA	NA	TGTGCCAGTCGGGTCGAAGAAGAGATGACTGAAGCTTTCTTT	CASRVEEEMTEAFF
TRBV12-3/TRBV12-4	TRBJ1-1	once	TRBD1	TGTGCCAGCAGTTTAGGGACAGGGGGTGAAGCTTTCTTT	CASSLGTGGEAFF
TRBV27	TRBJ1-6	NA	NA	TGTGCCAGCAGTCCTGCGGGGCAGACTTTTGATTCACCCCTCCACTTT	CASSPAGQTFDSPLHF